This T cell receptor (beta chain) was sequenced for a study of cytotoxic CD8 clonotypes in ibrutinib-treated CLL. The overall study: Among responders, approximately 24 were partial and 2 complete; after median roughly 66 months, around 14 stayed remitted and roughly twelve progressed. Whole-study results and caveats: Lymph node repertoires were not studied, and sampling times were unmatched.

This CDR3 has 13 amino acids. Germline values: CDR1 LGHNA, CDR2 YSLEER. Turning to this clone: Its antigen is unknown. One end of the junction does not line up with germline, which may come from a read error.

The data were produced by immunoSEQ multiplex PCR, yet TCRdb's version contains in-frame clones alone and is incomplete. The sample holds more than 150,000 clones, roughly 72% seen once. The sequence was collected from a human donor with chronic lymphocytic leukemia. This specimen consisted of PBMCs, obtained after 24 months of ibrutinib treatment. The rearrangement uses TRBV4-3 and TRBJ2-1, with D perhaps assigned TRBD1 or TRBD2 (5 bases each). The CDR3 region has the DNA TGCGCCAGCAGCCAAGATTTGGCCAAAGAGGGGATCTTC. Amino acid sequence: CASSQDLAKEGIF.